This T cell receptor beta chain was profiled in a study of blood T cell repertoires in COVID-19. Study processing details: Reference gene primer amplification in the assay estimated nucleated cell counts. This table comes from immunoSEQ multiplex PCR, and its TCRdb copy is limited to in-frame clones, with some not included. The D gene and trimming were derived from the DNA, and the V and J assignments and clone size from that table. The sample consists of about 260,000 clones, about 85% of them appearing once. Material: peripheral blood. The sequence derives from a human donor in a cohort sampled during active COVID-19.

Written as DNA, the CDR3 is TGCGCCAGCAGCTTGGAGGTGGGGCCTGAAAAACTGTTTTTT. Its protein is CASSLEVGPEKLFF. The chain is built from TRBV5-1 and TRBJ1-4; perhaps TRBD1 as D (5 bases). Looked up from germline, CDR1 is SGHRS and CDR2 is YFSETQ. V shed 0 bases and J shed 7 bases, with 10 bases lying between them. The CDR3 runs 14 residues.